The clone carrying this T cell receptor (beta chain) was counted once. Some clones are missing from TCRdb's copy, which holds only in-frame ones; the method was immunoSEQ multiplex PCR. The repertoire holds about 160,000 clones, more than 85% seen once, with around 5.4% in the top ten. The data stem from a study of control samples from healthy donors and cancer patients. The sequencing input was blood. This TCR was recovered from a man between 18 and 29 years old in good health.

Here the CDR3 reads CASSPRGGGDDYGYTF. CDR3 in DNA: TGTGCCAGTAGTCCACGCGGGGGGGGCGACGACTATGGCTACACCTTC. This chain connects TRBV19 to TRBJ1-2; maybe TRBD1 (6 bases). CDR1 is LNHDA and CDR2 is SQIVND in the germline V gene (reference sequence). The CDR3 has 16 residues. V lost 5 bases, J lost 3 bases, and 19 bases lay in between.